By sample fraction, the clone carrying this T cell receptor (beta chain) is medium-sized. What it recognizes is unknown. Per the germline V gene, CDR1 is DFQATT and CDR2 is SNEGSKA (reference sequence). V was pared by 3 bases and J by 8 bases, with 10 bases between. The CDR3 extends over 11 amino acids. The cohort excluded patients with autoimmune disease history or systemic immunosuppression. This sample stems from a study of OX40 agonist ivuxolimab in advanced cancers. Looking at the study overall: Age averaged around 58 years (range about 23 to 80), and approximately 80% were male. A partial response was reached by three patients: one with hepatocellular carcinoma and two with cutaneous melanoma.

Overall study results and limits: In CD8+ T cells, expanded clones were on average more numerous than in CD4+.

Using immunoSEQ multiplex PCR, the repertoire was profiled, and TCRdb retains in-frame clones only, with some absent. The repertoire holds tens of thousands of clones, with roughly 85% as singletons. Sequencing used CD4+ or CD8+ T cells sorted from blood, obtained in a trial of the OX40 agonist ivuxolimab. The clonotype comes from an adult with an advanced solid tumor such as melanoma, head and neck, liver or kidney cancer. V gene TRBV20-1 combines with J gene TRBJ1-1; D gene uncertain. In DNA form, the CDR3 reads TGCAGTGCTAGGTGGAGCATGGAAGCTTTCTTT. This encodes CSARWSMEAFF.